Sequencing of this TCR beta chain was carried out in a study of T cell responses to AZD1222 COVID-19 vaccine. General study points: Baseline serostatus was positive in only a handful of AZD1222 recipients. Unmutated variant regions reportedly attract nearly half of all spike-specific TCRs. Spike-specific TCR repertoires showed rising breadth and depth after two AZD1222 doses.

About this clone: The antigen remains undetermined.

TCRdb's copy holds only in-frame clones and misses some; the assay was immunoSEQ multiplex PCR. The top ten hold less than 6% of the sample, which has 75,000 to 95,000 clones, more than 70% seen once. Germline lookup yields CDR1 LNHDA and CDR2 SQIVND (reference sequence). The CDR3 runs 12 residues. Trimming cost V 6 bases and J 1 base, with 3 bases left between them. Whether given at about 4 or about 12 weeks, second doses were pooled. The gene calls are TRBV19 and TRBJ2-2; no firm D call. The source was peripheral blood, collected 28 days after the second AZD1222 dose. The clonotype comes from an adult who received the AZD1222 COVID-19 vaccine. The CDR3 bases are TGTGCCAGTAGCCTGAACACCGGGGAGCTGTTTTTT. Translation: CASSLNTGELFF.